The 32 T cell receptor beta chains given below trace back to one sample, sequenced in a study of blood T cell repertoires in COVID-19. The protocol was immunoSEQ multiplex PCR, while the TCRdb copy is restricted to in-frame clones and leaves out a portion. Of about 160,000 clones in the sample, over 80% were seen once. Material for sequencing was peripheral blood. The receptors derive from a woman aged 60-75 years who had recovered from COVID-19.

The CDR3 spells CASSLAFRAGGFNEQFF. The CDR3 nucleotides are TGTGCCAGCAGCTTAGCTTTCAGAGCGGGGGGATTTAATGAGCAGTTCTTC. This chain uses TRBV7-2 with TRBJ2-1, with 9 bases lining up with TRBD2. Germline CDR1 SGHTA, CDR2 FQGNSA. The CDR3 loop spans 17 amino acids. V lost 0 bases to trimming and J lost 7 bases; unmatched junction nucleotides: 10. The full variable domain, rest sourced from reference TRBV7-2 and TRBJ2-1, is GAGVSQSPSNKVTEKGKDVELRCDPISGHTALYWYRQSLGQGLEFLIYFQGNSAPDKSGLPSDRFSAERTGGSVSTLTIQRTQQEDSAVYLCASSLAFRAGGFNEQFFGPGTRLTVL.

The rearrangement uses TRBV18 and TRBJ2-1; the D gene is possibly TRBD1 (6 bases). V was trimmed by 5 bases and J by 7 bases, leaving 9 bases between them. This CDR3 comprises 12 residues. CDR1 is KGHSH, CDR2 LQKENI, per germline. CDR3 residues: CASSFQGNEQFF. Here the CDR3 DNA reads TGTGCCAGCTCATTTCAGGGGAATGAGCAGTTCTTC. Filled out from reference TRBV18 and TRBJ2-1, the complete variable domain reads NAGVMQNPRHLVRRRGQEARLRCSPMKGHSHVYWYRQLPEEGLKFMVYLQKENIIDESGMPKERFSAEFPKEGPSILRIQQVVRGDSAAYFCASSFQGNEQFFGPGTRLTVL.

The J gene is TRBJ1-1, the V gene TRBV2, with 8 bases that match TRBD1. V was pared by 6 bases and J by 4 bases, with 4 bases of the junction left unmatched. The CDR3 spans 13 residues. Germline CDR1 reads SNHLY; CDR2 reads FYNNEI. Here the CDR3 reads CASRQGVRTEAFF. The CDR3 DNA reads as TGTGCCAGCAGACAGGGGGTGCGCACTGAAGCTTTCTTT.

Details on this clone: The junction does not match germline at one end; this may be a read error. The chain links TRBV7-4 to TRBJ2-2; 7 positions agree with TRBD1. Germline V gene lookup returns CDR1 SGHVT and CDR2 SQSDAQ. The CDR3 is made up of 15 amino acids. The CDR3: CASSPGTANTGELFF. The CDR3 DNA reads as TGTGCCAGCAGTCCCGGGACAGCGAATACCGGGGAGCTGTTTTTT.

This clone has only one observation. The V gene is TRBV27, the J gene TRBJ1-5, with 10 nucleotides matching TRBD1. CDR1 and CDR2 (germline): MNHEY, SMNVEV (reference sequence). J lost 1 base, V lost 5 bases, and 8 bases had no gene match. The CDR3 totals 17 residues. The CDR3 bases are TGTGCCAGCAGTCCCGGGACAGGGGTTTACAGCAATCAGCCCCAGCATTTT. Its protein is CASSPGTGVYSNQPQHF.

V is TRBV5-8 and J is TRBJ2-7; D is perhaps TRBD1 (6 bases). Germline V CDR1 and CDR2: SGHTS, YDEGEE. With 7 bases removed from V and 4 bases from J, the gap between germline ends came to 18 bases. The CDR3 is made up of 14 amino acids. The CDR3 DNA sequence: TGTGCCAGCGTCGAAGGTCTGGGGACATACGAGCAGTACTTC. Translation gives CASVEGLGTYEQYF. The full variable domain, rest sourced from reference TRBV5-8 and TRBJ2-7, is EAGVTQSPTHLIKTRGQQATLRCSPISGHTSVYWYQQALGLGLQFLLWYDEGEERNRGNFPPRFSGRQFPNYSSELNVNALELEDSALYLCASVEGLGTYEQYFGPGTRLTVT.

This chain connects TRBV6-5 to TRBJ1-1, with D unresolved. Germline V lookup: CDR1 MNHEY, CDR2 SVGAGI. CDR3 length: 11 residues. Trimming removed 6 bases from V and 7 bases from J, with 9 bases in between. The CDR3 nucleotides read TGTGCCAGCAGGTCCAGCGGTGAAGCTTTCTTT. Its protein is CASRSSGEAFF.

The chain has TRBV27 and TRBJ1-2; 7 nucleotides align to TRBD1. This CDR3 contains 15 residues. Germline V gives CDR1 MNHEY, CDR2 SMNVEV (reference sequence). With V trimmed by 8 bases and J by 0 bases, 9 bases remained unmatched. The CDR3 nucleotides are TGTGCCAGCCGTACTTCGGGACAGCCTAACTATGGCTACACCTTC. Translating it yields CASRTSGQPNYGYTF.

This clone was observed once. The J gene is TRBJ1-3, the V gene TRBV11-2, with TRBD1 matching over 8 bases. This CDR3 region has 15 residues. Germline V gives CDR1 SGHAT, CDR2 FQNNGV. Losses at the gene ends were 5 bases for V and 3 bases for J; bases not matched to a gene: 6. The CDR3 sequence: CASSPQGASGNTIYF. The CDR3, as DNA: TGTGCCAGCAGCCCCCAGGGGGCGAGTGGAAACACCATATATTTT.

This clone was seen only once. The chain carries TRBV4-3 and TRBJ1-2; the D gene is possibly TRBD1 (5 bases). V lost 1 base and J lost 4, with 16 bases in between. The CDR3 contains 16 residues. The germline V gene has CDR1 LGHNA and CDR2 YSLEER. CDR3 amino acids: CASSQVGPPPGYGYTF. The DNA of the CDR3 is TGCGCCAGCAGCCAAGTGGGGCCACCGCCGGGCTATGGCTACACCTTC.

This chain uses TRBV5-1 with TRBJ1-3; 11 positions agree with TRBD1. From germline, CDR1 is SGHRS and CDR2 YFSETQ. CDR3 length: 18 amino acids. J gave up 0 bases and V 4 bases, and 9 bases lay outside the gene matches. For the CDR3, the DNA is TGCGCCAGCAGCCGCGGCGGGACAGGGGGGCTCTCTGGAAACACCATATATTTT. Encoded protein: CASSRGGTGGLSGNTIYF.

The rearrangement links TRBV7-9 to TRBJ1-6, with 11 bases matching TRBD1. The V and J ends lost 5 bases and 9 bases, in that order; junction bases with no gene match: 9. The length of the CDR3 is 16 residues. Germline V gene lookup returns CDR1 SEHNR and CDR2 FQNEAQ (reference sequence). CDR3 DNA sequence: TGTGCCAGCAGCATCGGGACAGGGGGAACGAGTTCACCCCTCCACTTT. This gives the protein CASSIGTGGTSSPLHF. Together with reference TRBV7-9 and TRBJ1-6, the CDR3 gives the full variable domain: DTGVSQNPRHKITKRGQNVTFRCDPISEHNRLYWYRQTLGQGPEFLTYFQNEAQLEKSRLLSDRFSAERPKGSFSTLEIQRTEQGDSAMYLCASSIGTGGTSSPLHFGNGTRLTVT.

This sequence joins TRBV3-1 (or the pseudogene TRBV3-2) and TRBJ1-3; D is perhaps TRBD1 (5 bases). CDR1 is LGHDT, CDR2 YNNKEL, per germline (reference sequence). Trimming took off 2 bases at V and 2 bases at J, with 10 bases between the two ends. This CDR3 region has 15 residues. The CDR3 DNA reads TGTGCCAGCAGCCAAACAGGCTCGACTGGAAACACCATATATTTT. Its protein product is CASSQTGSTGNTIYF.

This CDR3 reads CASSSSAGGADQPQHF. CDR3 DNA sequence: TGCGCCAGCAGTTCCAGCGCAGGGGGCGCAGATCAGCCCCAGCATTTT. The chain has TRBV10-2 and TRBJ1-5, with 8 bases identical to TRBD1. The trim removed 5 bases at V and 5 bases at J, leaving 11 bases unmatched. CDR1 and CDR2 (germline): WSHSY, SAAADI. CDR3 length: 16 amino acids.

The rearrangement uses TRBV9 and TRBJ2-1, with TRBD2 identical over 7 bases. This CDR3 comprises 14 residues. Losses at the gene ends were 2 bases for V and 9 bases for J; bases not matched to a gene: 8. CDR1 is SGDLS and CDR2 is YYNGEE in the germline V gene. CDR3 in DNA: TGTGCCAGCAGCGTTCGGAGCGGGGACGGTGAGCAGTTCTTC. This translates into CASSVRSGDGEQFF. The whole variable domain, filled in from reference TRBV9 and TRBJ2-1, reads DSGVTQTPKHLITATGQRVTLRCSPRSGDLSVYWYQQSLDQGLQFLIQYYNGEERAKGNILERFSAQQFPDLHSELNLSSLELGDSALYFCASSVRSGDGEQFFGPGTRLTVL.

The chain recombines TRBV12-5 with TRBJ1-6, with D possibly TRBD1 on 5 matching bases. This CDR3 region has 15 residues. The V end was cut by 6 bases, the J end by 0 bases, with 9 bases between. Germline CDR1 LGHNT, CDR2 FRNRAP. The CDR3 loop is CASGHRSSYNSPLHF. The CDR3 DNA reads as TGTGCTAGTGGCCACAGGAGCTCCTATAATTCACCCCTCCACTTT.

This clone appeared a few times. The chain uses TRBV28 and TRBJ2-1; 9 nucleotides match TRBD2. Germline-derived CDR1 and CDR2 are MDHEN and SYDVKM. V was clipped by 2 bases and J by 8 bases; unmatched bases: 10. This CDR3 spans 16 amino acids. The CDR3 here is CASSLRTSGRYYEQFF. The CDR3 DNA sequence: TGTGCCAGCAGTTTAAGGACAAGCGGGAGGTATTATGAGCAGTTCTTC.

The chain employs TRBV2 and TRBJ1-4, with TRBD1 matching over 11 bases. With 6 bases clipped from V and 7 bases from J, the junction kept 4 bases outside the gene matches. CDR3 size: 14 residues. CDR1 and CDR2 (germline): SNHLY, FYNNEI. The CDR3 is CASRSGTGGEKLFF. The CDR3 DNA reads TGTGCCAGCAGGTCCGGGACAGGGGGTGAAAAACTGTTTTTT.

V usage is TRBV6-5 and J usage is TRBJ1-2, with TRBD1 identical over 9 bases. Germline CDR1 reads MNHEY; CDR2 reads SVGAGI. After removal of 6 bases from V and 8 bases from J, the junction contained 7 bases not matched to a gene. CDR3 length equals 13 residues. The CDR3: CASSSGTGIGYTF. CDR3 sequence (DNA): TGTGCCAGCAGCTCCGGGACAGGGATCGGCTACACCTTC.

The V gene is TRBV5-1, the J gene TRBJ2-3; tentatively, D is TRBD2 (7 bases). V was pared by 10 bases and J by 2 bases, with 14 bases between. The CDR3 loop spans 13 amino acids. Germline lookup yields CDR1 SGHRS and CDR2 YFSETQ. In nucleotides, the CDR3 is TGCGCCTGCACTCGGGGGGCCACAGATACGCAGTATTTT. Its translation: CACTRGATDTQYF. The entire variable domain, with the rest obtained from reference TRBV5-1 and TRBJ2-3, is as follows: KAGVTQTPRYLIKTRGQQVTLSCSPISGHRSVSWYQQTPGQGLQFLFEYFSETQRNKGNFPGRFSGRQFSNSRSEMNVSTLELGDSALYLCACTRGATDTQYFGPGTRLTVL.

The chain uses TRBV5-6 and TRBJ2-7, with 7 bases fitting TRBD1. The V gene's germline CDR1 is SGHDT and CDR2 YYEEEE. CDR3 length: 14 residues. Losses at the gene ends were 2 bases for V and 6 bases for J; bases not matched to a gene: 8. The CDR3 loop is CASSFPGQRFEQYF. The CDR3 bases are TGTGCCAGCAGCTTCCCGGGACAGAGATTCGAGCAGTACTTC. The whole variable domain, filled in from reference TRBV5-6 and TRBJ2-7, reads DAGVTQSPTHLIKTRGQQVTLRCSPKSGHDTVSWYQQALGQGPQFIFQYYEEEERQRGNFPDRFSGHQFPNYSSELNVNALLLGDSALYLCASSFPGQRFEQYFGPGTRLTVT.

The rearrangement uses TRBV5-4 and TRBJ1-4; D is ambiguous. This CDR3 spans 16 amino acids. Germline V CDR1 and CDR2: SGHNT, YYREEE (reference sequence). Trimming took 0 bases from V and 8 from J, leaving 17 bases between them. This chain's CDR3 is CASSLGPPGIGEKLFF. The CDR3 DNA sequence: TGTGCCAGCAGCTTGGGGCCTCCGGGGATAGGGGAAAAACTGTTTTTT.

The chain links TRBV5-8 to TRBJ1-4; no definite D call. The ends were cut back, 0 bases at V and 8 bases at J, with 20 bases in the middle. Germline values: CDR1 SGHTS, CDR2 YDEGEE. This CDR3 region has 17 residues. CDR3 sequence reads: CASSLAPTGAAQEKLFF. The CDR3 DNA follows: TGTGCCAGCAGCTTGGCCCCCACCGGAGCCGCTCAAGAAAAACTGTTTTTT.

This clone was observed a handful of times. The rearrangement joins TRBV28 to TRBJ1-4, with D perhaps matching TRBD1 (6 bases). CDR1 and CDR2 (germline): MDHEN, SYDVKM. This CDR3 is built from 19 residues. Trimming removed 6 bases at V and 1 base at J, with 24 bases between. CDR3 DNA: TGTGCCAGCAGCTTAAGGGGGGAGGGGCGAGCTGTAACTAATGAAAAACTGTTTTTT. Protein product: CASSLRGEGRAVTNEKLFF.

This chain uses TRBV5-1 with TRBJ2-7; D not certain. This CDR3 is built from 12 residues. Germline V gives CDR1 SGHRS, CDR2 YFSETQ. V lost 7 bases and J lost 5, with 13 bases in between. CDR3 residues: CASGIQTNEQYF. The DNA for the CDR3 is TGCGCCAGCGGCATACAGACCAACGAGCAGTACTTC.

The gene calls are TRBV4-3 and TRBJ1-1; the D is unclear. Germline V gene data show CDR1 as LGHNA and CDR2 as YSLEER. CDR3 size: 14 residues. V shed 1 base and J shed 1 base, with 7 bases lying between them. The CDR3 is CASSQVGGNTEAFF. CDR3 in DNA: TGCGCCAGCAGCCAAGTCGGTGGGAACACTGAAGCTTTCTTT.

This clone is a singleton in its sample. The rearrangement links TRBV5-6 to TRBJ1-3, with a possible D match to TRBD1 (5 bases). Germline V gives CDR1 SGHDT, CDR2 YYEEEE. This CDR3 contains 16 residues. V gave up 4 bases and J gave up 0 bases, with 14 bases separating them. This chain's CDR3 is CASSPIRQNSGNTIYF. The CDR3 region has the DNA TGTGCCAGCAGCCCAATCAGACAGAACTCTGGAAACACCATATATTTT. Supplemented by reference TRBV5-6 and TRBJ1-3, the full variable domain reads DAGVTQSPTHLIKTRGQQVTLRCSPKSGHDTVSWYQQALGQGPQFIFQYYEEEERQRGNFPDRFSGHQFPNYSSELNVNALLLGDSALYLCASSPIRQNSGNTIYFGEGSWLTVV.

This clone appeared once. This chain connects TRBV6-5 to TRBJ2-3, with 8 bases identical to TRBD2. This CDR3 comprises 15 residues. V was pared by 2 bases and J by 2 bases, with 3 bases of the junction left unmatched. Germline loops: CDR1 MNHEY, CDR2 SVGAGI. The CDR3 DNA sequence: TGTGCCAGCAGTTACCAAGCGGGGGTCACAGATACGCAGTATTTT. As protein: CASSYQAGVTDTQYF.

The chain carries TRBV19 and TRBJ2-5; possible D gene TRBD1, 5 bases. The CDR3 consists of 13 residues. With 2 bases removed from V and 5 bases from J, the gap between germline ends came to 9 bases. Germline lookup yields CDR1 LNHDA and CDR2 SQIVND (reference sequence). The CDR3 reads CASSIRGRETQYF. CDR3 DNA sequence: TGTGCCAGTAGTATAAGGGGAAGGGAGACCCAGTACTTC. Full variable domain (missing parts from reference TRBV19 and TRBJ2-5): DGGITQSPKYLFRKEGQNVTLSCEQNLNHDAMYWYRQDPGQGLRLIYYSQIVNDFQKGDIAEGYSVSREKKESFPLTVTSAQKNPTAFYLCASSIRGRETQYFGPGTRLLVL.

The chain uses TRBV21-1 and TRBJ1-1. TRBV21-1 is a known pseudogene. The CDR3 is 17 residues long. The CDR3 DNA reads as TGTGCCAGCACCTCTAGCGGTCAGGACCCTGGTATGTCCGGAGCTTTCTTT. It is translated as CASTSSGQDPGMSGAFF.

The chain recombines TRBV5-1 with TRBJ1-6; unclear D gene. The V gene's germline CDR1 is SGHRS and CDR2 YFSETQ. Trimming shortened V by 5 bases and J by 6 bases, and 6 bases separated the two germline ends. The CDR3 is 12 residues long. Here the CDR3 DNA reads TGCGCCAGCAGTAGTGGTAATTCACCCCTCCACTTT. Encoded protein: CASSSGNSPLHF.

CDR3 DNA sequence: TGTGCCAGCAGCCAGGAAGGTTCGGCTCAGGTCAACACCGGGGAGCTGTTTTTT. Its protein product is CASSQEGSAQVNTGELFF. The V and J genes are TRBV21-1 and TRBJ2-2; TRBD1, the table's D call, was not compared with the DNA. TRBV21-1 corresponds to a pseudogene. The CDR3 loop spans 18 amino acids.